This passage covers 16 T cell receptor beta chains from one sample sequenced in a study of blood T cells in healthy people across ages. The second PCR ran about 6 to 12 cycles with a sample-barcoded 5' primer and J-beta primers. MiXCR was run by TCRdb on the 5' RACE reads, yielding one entry per CDR3 protein. The top ten clones hold 23% of a sample with around 2 million distinct CDR3 sequences, more than 35% of them seen once. The sequenced sample consisted of blood. The receptors come from a human donor in good health.

The chain has TRBV4-2 and TRBJ2-7; TRBD1 matches at 8 bases. Germline V lookup: CDR1 LGHNA, CDR2 YNFKEQ. The CDR3 loop spans 15 amino acids. J was trimmed by 5 bases and V by 0 bases; bases with no gene match: 6. The chain's CDR3 is CASSQDGQGSDEQYF. The CDR3 bases are TGTGCCAGCAGCCAAGATGGACAGGGTAGCGACGAGCAGTACTTC.

This clonotype was seen at least ten times. The chain uses TRBV7-3 and TRBJ1-4; weak D call: TRBD1 (5 bases). The V and J ends lost 5 bases and 8 bases respectively, with 15 bases between them. This CDR3 contains 14 residues. Per germline, CDR1 SGHTA and CDR2 FQGTGA. CDR3 nucleotide sequence: TGTGCCAGCAGCACGACCGGGGGTGGGGAAAAACTGTTTTTT. It is translated as CASSTTGGGEKLFF.

This clonotype showed up many times. The V and J genes are TRBV7-2 and TRBJ2-5; TRBD1 matches 8 bases. The CDR3 length is 14 residues. Per germline, CDR1 SGHTA and CDR2 FQGNSA. V shed 5 bases, J shed 5 bases, and the junction held 7 bases outside the gene matches. CDR3 nucleotides: TGTGCCAGCAGCCTCGACAGGGGCTCGGAGACCCAGTACTTC. Residues: CASSLDRGSETQYF.

The chain carries TRBV5-4 and TRBJ2-5; 16 bases fit TRBD2. V was clipped by 4 bases and J by 4 bases; unmatched bases: 10. The CDR3 extends over 18 amino acids. Germline CDR1 reads SGHNT; CDR2 reads YYREEE (reference sequence). The CDR3 DNA reads TGTGCCAGCAGCCAACTGGGACTAGCGGGGGGGCCAGGAGAGACCCAGTACTTC. Protein: CASSQLGLAGGPGETQYF.

As concerns this clonotype: One end of the junction fails to match germline, which may point to a read error. V usage is TRBV5-4 and J usage is TRBJ2-6; weak D call: TRBD1 (6 bases). This CDR3 has 20 amino acids. Germline CDR1 is SGHNT and CDR2 is YYREEE (reference sequence). CDR3 in amino acids: CASSSNSWGLGSPGANALTF. The CDR3 nucleotides read TGTGCCAGCAGCAGCAATTCATGGGGGCTAGGTTCGCCTGGGGCCAACGCCCTGACTTTC.

This chain connects TRBV11-2 to TRBJ1-4, with 7 bases that match TRBD1. The CDR3 extends over 13 amino acids. CDR1 is SGHAT and CDR2 is FQNNGV in the germline V gene. With V trimmed by 5 bases and J by 13 bases, 10 bases remained unmatched. DNA of the CDR3: TGTGCCAGCAGCGAAGGGACTTCAGGGGGACTGTTTTTT. Its protein product is CASSEGTSGGLFF.

This clonotype appeared many times. The chain carries TRBV29-1 and TRBJ2-3; D is perhaps TRBD1 (6 bases). V was cut by 3 bases and J by 6 bases, with 13 bases left in between. The CDR3 is 13 residues long. From germline, CDR1 is SQVTM and CDR2 ANQGSEA. CDR3 nucleotides: TGCAGCGTTGAGACAGGCCCCTCGGATACGCAGTATTTT. Translated, it gives CSVETGPSDTQYF.

This clonotype occurred a few times. The J gene is TRBJ2-5, the V gene TRBV7-9; D uncertain. Germline lookup yields CDR1 SEHNR and CDR2 FQNEAQ (reference sequence). This CDR3 has 14 amino acids. V dropped 2 bases and J dropped 1 base, with 8 bases sitting between them. The chain's CDR3 is CASSLIGIQETQYF. The CDR3 DNA reads TGTGCCAGCAGCTTAATAGGGATCCAAGAGACCCAGTACTTC.

This clonotype was detected a few times. The chain recombines TRBV12-3 or TRBV12-4 with TRBJ1-1; 8 positions match TRBD1. The CDR3 sequence is 15 residues long. Trimming at V came to 6 bases and at J to 2 bases, leaving 8 bases not matched to a gene. CDR3 region: CASRGTGEPNTEAFF. The CDR3 DNA reads as TGTGCCAGCAGAGGGACAGGAGAACCCAACACTGAAGCTTTCTTT.

This clonotype showed up just a few times. CDR3 residues: CASSSGTPGYEQYF. CDR3 DNA: TGCGCCAGCAGCTCCGGGACCCCGGGCTACGAGCAGTACTTC. The chain joins TRBV5-1 to TRBJ2-7; the D call may be TRBD1 or TRBD2 (5 bases each). Germline V gene data show CDR1 as SGHRS and CDR2 as YFSETQ. The CDR3 loop spans 14 amino acids. With 3 bases removed from V and 3 bases from J, the gap between germline ends came to 13 bases.

This sequence joins TRBV7-9 and TRBJ2-1, with D uncertain. The CDR3 has 16 residues. Germline values: CDR1 SEHNR, CDR2 FQNEAQ (reference sequence). V lost 1 base to trimming and J lost 0 bases, with 10 bases between them. CDR3 loop: CASSLEVFSSYNEQFF. DNA of the CDR3: TGTGCCAGCAGCTTAGAAGTATTTAGCTCCTACAATGAGCAGTTCTTC.

This clonotype was counted many times. V gene TRBV20-1 combines with J gene TRBJ2-4, with D unresolved. Judging by the DNA end, TRBJ2-7 fits better; the J call may be wrong. The CDR3 has 12 residues. The V gene's germline CDR1 is DFQATT and CDR2 SNEGSKA (reference sequence). The CDR3 DNA sequence: TGCAGTGCTTTGGACGGAACCTACGAGCAGTACTTC. Translating gives CSALDGTYEQYF.

This clonotype came up many times. V gene TRBV20-1 combines with J gene TRBJ2-7; possibly TRBD1 or TRBD2 for D (5 bases each). Trimming pared 5 bases from V and 2 bases from J, leaving 10 bases between. The CDR3 sequence is 12 residues long. Germline lookup yields CDR1 DFQATT and CDR2 SNEGSKA (reference sequence). Written as DNA, the CDR3 is TGCAGTGCTCGGGGCGCAGCCTACGAGCAGTACTTC. Its protein product is CSARGAAYEQYF.

V and J are TRBV5-1 and TRBJ2-2; either TRBD1 or TRBD2 may fit D (6 bases each). CDR3 length equals 16 residues. Germline lookup yields CDR1 SGHRS and CDR2 YFSETQ. V was cut by 0 bases and J by 4 bases, with 13 bases left in between. The CDR3 nucleotides read TGCGCCAGCAGCTTGGACTGGGGGGCCGGCACCGGGGAGCTGTTTTTT. Protein product: CASSLDWGAGTGELFF.

As concerns this clonotype: One end of the junction is discordant with germline, which a read error may explain. CDR3 protein: CASSPGQINEKRFF. CDR3 DNA: TGTGCCAGCAGCCCGGGACAGATAAATGAAAAACGGTTTTTT. The chain uses TRBV7-9 and TRBJ1-4; 7 positions match TRBD1. Germline assignment: CDR1 SEHNR and CDR2 FQNEAQ (reference sequence). The CDR3 loop spans 14 amino acids.

The chain employs TRBV20-1 and TRBJ1-2, with no clear D. V dropped 0 bases and J dropped 4 bases, with 9 bases sitting between them. The CDR3 extends over 13 amino acids. From germline, CDR1 is DFQATT and CDR2 SNEGSKA (reference sequence). The DNA for the CDR3 is TGCAGTGCTAGAGAGGGCGGTGCCTATGGCTACACCTTC. Residues: CSAREGGAYGYTF.